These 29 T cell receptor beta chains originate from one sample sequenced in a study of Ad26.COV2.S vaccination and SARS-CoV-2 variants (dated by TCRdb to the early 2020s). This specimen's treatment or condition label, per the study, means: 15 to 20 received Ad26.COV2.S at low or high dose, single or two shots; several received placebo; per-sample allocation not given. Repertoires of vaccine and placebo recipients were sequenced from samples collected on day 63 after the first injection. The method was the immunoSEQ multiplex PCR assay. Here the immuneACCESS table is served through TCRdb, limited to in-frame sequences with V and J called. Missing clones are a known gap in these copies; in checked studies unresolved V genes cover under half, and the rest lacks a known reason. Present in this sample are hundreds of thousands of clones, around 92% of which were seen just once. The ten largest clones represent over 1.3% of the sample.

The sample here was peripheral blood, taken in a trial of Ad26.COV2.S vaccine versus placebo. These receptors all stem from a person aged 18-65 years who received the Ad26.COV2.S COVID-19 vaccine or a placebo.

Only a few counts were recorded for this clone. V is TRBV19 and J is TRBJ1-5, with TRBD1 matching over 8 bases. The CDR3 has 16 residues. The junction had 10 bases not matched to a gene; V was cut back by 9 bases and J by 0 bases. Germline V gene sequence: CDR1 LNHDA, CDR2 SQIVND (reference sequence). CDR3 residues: CASLGQVGVSNQPQHF. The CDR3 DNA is TGTGCCAGCTTGGGACAGGTGGGTGTTAGCAATCAGCCCCAGCATTTT. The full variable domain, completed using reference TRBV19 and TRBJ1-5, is DGGITQSPKYLFRKEGQNVTLSCEQNLNHDAMYWYRQDPGQGLRLIYYSQIVNDFQKGDIAEGYSVSREKKESFPLTVTSAQKNPTAFYLCASLGQVGVSNQPQHFGDGTRLSIL.

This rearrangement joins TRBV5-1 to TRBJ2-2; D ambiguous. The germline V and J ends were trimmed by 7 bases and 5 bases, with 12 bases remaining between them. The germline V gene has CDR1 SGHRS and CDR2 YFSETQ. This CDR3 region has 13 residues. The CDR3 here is CASLPDGTGELFF. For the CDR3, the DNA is TGCGCCAGCTTACCGGACGGAACCGGGGAGCTGTTTTTT.

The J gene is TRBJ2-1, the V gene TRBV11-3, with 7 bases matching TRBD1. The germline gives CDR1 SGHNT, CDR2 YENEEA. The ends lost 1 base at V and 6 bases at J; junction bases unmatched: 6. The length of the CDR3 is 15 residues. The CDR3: CASSLGTGLTNEQFF. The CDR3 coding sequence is TGTGCCAGCAGCTTAGGGACAGGTCTCACCAATGAGCAGTTCTTC.

CDR3 nucleotides: TGTGCCAGCAGCCCCTTAGCGGGGGGGAATGAGCAGTTCTTC. This gives the protein CASSPLAGGNEQFF. The chain combines TRBV7-9 with TRBJ2-1, with TRBD2 matching 11 bases. The CDR3 totals 14 residues. The V gene end was trimmed by 5 bases and the J gene end by 7 bases; junction bases not matched to a gene: 4. From germline, CDR1 is SEHNR and CDR2 FQNEAQ (reference sequence). The full variable domain, its missing parts supplied by reference TRBV7-9 and TRBJ2-1, is DTGVSQNPRHKITKRGQNVTFRCDPISEHNRLYWYRQTLGQGPEFLTYFQNEAQLEKSRLLSDRFSAERPKGSFSTLEIQRTEQGDSAMYLCASSPLAGGNEQFFGPGTRLTVL.

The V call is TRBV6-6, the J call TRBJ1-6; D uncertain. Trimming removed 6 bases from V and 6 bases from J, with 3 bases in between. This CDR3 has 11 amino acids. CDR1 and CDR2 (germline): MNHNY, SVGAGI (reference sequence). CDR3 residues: CASSRNSPLHF. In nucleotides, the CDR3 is TGTGCCAGCAGCCGTAATTCACCCCTCCACTTT.

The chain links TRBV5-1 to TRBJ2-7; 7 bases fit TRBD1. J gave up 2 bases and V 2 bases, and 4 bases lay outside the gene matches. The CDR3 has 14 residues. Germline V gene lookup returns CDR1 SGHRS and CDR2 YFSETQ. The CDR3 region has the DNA TGCGCCAGCAGCTTTGGACAGGCCCCCTACGAGCAGTACTTC. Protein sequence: CASSFGQAPYEQYF.

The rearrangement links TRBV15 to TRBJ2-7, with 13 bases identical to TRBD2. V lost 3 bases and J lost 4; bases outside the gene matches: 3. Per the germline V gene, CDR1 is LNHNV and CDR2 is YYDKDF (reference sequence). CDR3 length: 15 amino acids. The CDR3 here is CATSSRTSGSYEQYF. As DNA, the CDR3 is TGTGCCACCAGCAGCAGGACTAGCGGGAGTTACGAGCAGTACTTC.

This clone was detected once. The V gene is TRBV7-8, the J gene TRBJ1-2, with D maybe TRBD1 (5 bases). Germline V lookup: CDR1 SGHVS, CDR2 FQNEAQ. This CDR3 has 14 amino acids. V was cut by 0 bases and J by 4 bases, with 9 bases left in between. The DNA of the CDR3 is TGTGCCAGCAGCTTAGCGTTTGGGGGCTATGGCTACACCTTC. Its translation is CASSLAFGGYGYTF.

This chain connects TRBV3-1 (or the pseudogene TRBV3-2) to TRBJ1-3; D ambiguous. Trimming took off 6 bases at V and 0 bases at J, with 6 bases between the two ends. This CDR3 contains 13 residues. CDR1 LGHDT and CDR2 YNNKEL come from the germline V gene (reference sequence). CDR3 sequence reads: CASSLSSGNTIYF. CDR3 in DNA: TGTGCCAGCAGTCTCAGCTCTGGAAACACCATATATTTT.

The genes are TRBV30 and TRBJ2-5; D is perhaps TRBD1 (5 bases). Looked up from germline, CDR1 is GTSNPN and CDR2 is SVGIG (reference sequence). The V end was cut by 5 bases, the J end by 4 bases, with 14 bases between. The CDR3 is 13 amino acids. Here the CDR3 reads CAWGAGPPETQYF. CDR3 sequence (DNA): TGTGCCTGGGGCGCAGGGCCTCCAGAGACCCAGTACTTC.

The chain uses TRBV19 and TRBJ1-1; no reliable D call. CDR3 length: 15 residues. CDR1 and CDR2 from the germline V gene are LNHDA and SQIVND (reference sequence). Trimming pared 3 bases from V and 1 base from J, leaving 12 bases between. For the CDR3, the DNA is TGTGCCAGTAGTATCATAAGGACCTCGAACACTGAAGCTTTCTTT. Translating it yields CASSIIRTSNTEAFF.

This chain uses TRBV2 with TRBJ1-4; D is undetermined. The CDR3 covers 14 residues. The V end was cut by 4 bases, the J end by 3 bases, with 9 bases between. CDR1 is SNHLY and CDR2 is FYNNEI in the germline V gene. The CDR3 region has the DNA TGTGCCAGCAGTGCAACCTCCTCTAATGAAAAACTGTTTTTT. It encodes CASSATSSNEKLFF.

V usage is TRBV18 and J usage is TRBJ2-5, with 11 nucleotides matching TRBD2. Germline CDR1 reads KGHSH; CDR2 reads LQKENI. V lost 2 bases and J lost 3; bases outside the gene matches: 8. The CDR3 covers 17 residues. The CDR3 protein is CASSPSLAGGGKETQYF. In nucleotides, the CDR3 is TGTGCCAGCTCACCATCCTTAGCGGGAGGGGGCAAAGAGACCCAGTACTTC.

In DNA, the CDR3 is TGCAGTGCGAGTGGGGGGAGGTTTAGCACAGATACGCAGTATTTT. Its translation is CSASGGRFSTDTQYF. The chain joins TRBV20-1 to TRBJ2-3, with D perhaps TRBD2 (6 bases). Trimming took off 6 bases at V and 0 bases at J, with 16 bases between the two ends. The CDR3 runs to 15 residues. Germline loops: CDR1 DFQATT, CDR2 SNEGSKA (reference sequence).

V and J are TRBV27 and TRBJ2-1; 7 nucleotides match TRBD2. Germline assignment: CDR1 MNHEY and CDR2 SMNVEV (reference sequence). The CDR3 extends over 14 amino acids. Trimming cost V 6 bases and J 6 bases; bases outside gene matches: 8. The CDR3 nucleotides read TGTGCCAGCAGGGGAAGCGGGGCGGGCAATGAGCAGTTCTTC. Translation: CASRGSGAGNEQFF.

The CDR3 spells CASSPTGDGYTF. Written as DNA, the CDR3 is TGTGCCAGCAGTCCGACCGGGGATGGCTACACCTTC. The chain recombines TRBV6-6 with TRBJ1-2, with D unresolved. The germline V gene encodes CDR1 MNHNY and CDR2 SVGAGI (reference sequence). CDR3 length equals 12 residues. V lost 5 bases to trimming and J lost 6 bases, with 10 bases between them.

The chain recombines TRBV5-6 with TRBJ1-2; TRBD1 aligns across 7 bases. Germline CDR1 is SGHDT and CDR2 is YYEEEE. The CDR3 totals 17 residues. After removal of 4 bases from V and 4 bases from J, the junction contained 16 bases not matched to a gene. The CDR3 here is CASSDRVRVYRLYGYTF. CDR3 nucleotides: TGTGCCAGCAGCGACAGGGTTAGGGTTTATCGTCTCTATGGCTACACCTTC. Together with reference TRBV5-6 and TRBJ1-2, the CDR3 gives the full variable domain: DAGVTQSPTHLIKTRGQQVTLRCSPKSGHDTVSWYQQALGQGPQFIFQYYEEEERQRGNFPDRFSGHQFPNYSSELNVNALLLGDSALYLCASSDRVRVYRLYGYTFGSGTRLTVV.

In nucleotides, the CDR3 is TGTGCCATTAGGACAGGGTCCCTTAGCTATGGCTACACCTTC. This encodes CAIRTGSLSYGYTF. The gene calls are TRBV10-3 and TRBJ1-2; 8 positions agree with TRBD1. The CDR3 contains 14 residues. The junction had 10 bases not matched to a gene; V was cut back by 9 bases and J by 4 bases. Germline assignment: CDR1 ENHRY and CDR2 SYGVKD.

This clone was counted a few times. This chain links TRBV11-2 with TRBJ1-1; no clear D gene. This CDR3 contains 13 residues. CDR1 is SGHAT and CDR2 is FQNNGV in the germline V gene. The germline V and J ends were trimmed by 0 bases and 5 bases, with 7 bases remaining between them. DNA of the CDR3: TGTGCCAGCAGCTTAGACGCGGAGACTGAAGCTTTCTTT. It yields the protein CASSLDAETEAFF.

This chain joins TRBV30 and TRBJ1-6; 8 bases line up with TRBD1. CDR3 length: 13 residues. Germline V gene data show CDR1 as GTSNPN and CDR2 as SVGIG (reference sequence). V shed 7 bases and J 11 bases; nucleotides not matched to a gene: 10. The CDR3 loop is CASDRDRRTPLHF. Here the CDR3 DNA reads TGTGCCTCGGACAGGGACAGGAGGACACCCCTCCACTTT. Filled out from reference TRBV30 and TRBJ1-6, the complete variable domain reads SQTIHQWPATLVQPVGSPLSLECTVEGTSNPNLYWYRQAAGRGLQLLFYSVGIGQISSEVPQNLSASRPQDRQFILSSKKLLLSDSGFYLCASDRDRRTPLHFGNGTRLTVT.

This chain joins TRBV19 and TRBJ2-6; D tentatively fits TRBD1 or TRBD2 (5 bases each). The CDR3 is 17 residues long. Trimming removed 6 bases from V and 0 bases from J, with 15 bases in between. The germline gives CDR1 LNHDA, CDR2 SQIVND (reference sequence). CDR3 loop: CASRSPGTFSGANVLTF. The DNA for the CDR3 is TGTGCCAGTAGAAGTCCCGGGACGTTCTCTGGGGCCAACGTCCTGACTTTC.

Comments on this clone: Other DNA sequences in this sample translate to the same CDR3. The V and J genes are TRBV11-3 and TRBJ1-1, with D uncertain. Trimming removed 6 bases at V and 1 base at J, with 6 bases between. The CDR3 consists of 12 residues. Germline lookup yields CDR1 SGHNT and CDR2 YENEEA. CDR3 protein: CASSGRNTEAFF. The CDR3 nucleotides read TGTGCCAGCAGTGGGAGGAACACTGAAGCTTTCTTT.

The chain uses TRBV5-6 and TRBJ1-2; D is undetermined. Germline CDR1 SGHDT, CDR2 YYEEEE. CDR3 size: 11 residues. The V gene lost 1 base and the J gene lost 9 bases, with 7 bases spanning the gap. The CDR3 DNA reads TGTGCCAGCAGCTTGCAACGAAGCTACACCTTC. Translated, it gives CASSLQRSYTF. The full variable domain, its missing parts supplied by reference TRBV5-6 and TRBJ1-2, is DAGVTQSPTHLIKTRGQQVTLRCSPKSGHDTVSWYQQALGQGPQFIFQYYEEEERQRGNFPDRFSGHQFPNYSSELNVNALLLGDSALYLCASSLQRSYTFGSGTRLTVV.

CDR3 region: CATAPYRDSTYEQYF. The CDR3 DNA sequence: TGTGCCACCGCCCCCTACCGGGACAGTACCTACGAGCAGTACTTC. This rearrangement joins TRBV7-2 to TRBJ2-7, with TRBD1 matching over 7 bases. The CDR3 loop spans 15 amino acids. V gave up 10 bases and J gave up 2 bases; unmatched junction bases: 14. Germline values: CDR1 SGHTA, CDR2 FQGNSA.

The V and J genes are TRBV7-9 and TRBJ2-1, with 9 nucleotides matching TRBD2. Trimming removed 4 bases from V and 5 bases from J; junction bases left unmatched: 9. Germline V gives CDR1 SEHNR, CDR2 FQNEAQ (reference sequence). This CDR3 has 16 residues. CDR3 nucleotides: TGTGCCAGCAGCTCAGGGGCTAGCGGGGTAGACAATGAGCAGTTCTTC. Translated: CASSSGASGVDNEQFF.

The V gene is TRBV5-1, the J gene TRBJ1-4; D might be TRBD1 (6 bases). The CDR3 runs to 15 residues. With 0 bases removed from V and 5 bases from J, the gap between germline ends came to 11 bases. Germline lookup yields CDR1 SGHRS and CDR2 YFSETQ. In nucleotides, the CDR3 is TGCGCCAGCAGCTTGGCCTGGGGGCCCAATGAAAAACTGTTTTTT. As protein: CASSLAWGPNEKLFF.

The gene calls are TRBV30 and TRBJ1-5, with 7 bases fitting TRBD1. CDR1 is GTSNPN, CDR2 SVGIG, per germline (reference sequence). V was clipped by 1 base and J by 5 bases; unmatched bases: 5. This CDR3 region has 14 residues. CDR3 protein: CAWSATGADQPQHF. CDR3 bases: TGTGCCTGGAGTGCCACAGGGGCGGATCAGCCCCAGCATTTT.

CDR3 coding DNA: TGTGCCAGCTCACCTATCTTTGGACAGGGAGGGTCGTATGGCTACACCTTC. It translates to CASSPIFGQGGSYGYTF. The J gene is TRBJ1-2, the V gene TRBV18; 8 bases are a match to TRBD1. Germline V gene sequence: CDR1 KGHSH, CDR2 LQKENI. The CDR3 runs to 17 residues. J lost 5 bases, V lost 3 bases, and 14 bases had no gene match.

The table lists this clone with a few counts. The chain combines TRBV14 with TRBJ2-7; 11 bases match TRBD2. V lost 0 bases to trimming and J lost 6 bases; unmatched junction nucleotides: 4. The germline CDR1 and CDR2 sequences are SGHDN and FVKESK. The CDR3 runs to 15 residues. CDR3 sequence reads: CASSQELAGVGEQYF. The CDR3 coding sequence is TGTGCCAGCAGCCAAGAACTAGCGGGAGTGGGCGAGCAGTACTTC.